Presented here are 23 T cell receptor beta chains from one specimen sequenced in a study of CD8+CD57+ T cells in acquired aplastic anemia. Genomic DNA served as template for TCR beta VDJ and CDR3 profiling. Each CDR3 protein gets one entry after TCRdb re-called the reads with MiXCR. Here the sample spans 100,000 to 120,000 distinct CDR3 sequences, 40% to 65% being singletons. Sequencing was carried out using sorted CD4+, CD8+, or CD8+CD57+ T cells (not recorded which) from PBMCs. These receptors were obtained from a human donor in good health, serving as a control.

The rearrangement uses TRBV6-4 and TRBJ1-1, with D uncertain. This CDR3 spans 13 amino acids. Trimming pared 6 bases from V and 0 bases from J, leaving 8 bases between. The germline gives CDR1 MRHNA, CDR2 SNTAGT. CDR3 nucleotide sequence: TGTGCCAGCAGGTCTGAGGTGAACACTGAAGCTTTCTTT. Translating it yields CASRSEVNTEAFF.

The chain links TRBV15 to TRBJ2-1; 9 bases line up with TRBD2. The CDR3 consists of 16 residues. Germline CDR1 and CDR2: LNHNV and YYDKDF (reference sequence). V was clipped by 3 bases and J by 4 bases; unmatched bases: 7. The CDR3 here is CATSSGSGGLYNEQFF. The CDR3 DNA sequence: TGTGCCACCAGCAGTGGGAGCGGGGGGTTATACAATGAGCAGTTCTTC.

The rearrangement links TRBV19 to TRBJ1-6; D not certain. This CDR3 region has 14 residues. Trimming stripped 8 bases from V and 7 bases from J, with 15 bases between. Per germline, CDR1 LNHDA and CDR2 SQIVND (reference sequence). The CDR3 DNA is TGTGCCAGTCGGACTGCTCCTACCAATTCACCCCTCCACTTT. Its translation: CASRTAPTNSPLHF. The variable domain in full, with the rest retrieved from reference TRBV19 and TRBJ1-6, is DGGITQSPKYLFRKEGQNVTLSCEQNLNHDAMYWYRQDPGQGLRLIYYSQIVNDFQKGDIAEGYSVSREKKESFPLTVTSAQKNPTAFYLCASRTAPTNSPLHFGNGTRLTVT.

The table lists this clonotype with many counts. CDR3 amino acids: CASSMLQGRSGELFF. For the CDR3, the DNA is TGTGCCAGTAGTATGCTGCAGGGTAGATCAGGGGAGCTGTTTTTT. J is TRBJ2-2 and V is TRBV19, with D possibly matching TRBD1 (5 bases). Trimming cost V 3 bases and J 8 bases, with 16 bases left between them. From germline, CDR1 is LNHDA and CDR2 SQIVND (reference sequence). The CDR3 is 15 residues long. Using reference TRBV19 and TRBJ2-2 for the parts outside the CDR3, the full variable domain is DGGITQSPKYLFRKEGQNVTLSCEQNLNHDAMYWYRQDPGQGLRLIYYSQIVNDFQKGDIAEGYSVSREKKESFPLTVTSAQKNPTAFYLCASSMLQGRSGELFFGEGSRLTVL.

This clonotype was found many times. The CDR3 reads CASSQVLRNYEQYF. DNA for the CDR3: TGCGCCAGCAGCCAAGTGTTGCGTAATTACGAGCAGTACTTC. The V call is TRBV4-3, the J call TRBJ2-7, with D hard to call. This CDR3 is built from 14 residues. Germline CDR1 is LGHNA and CDR2 is YSLEER. The germline V and J ends were trimmed by 1 base and 4 bases, with 11 bases remaining between them.

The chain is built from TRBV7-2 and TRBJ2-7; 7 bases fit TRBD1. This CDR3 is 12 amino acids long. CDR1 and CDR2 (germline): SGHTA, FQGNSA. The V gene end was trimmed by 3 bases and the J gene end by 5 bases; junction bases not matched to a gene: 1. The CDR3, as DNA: TGTGCCAGCAGCTTGACAGGGAACGAGCAGTACTTC. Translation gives CASSLTGNEQYF.

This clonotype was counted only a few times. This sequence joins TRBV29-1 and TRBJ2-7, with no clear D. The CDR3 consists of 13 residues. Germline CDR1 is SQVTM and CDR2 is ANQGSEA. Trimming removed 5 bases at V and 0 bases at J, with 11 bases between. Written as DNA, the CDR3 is TGCAGCGTTCAGAAGGAAAACTCCTACGAGCAGTACTTC. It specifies CSVQKENSYEQYF.

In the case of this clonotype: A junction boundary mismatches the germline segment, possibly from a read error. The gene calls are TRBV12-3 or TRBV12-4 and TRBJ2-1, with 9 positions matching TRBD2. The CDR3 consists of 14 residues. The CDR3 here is CASSLAGVGEEQFF. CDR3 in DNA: TGTGCCAGCAGCTTAGCGGGGGTCGGGGAGGAGCAGTTCTTC.

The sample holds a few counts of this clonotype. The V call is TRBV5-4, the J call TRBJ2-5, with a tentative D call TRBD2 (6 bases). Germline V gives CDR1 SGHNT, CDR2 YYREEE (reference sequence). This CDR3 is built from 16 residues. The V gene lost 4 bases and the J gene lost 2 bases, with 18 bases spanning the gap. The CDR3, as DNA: TGTGCCAGCAGCCCGAGGTGGGGGGAGATTCAAGAGACCCAGTACTTC. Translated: CASSPRWGEIQETQYF.

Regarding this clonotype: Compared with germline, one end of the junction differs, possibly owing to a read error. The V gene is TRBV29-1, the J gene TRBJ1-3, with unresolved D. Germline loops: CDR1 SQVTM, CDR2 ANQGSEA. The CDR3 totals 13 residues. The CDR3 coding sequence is TGCAGCGTTGAAAGCTACTCTGGAAATACCATATATTTT. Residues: CSVESYSGNTIYF.

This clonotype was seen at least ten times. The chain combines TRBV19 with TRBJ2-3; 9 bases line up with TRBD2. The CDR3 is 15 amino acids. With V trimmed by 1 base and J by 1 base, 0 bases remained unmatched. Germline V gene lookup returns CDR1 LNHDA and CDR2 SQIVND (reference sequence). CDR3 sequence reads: CASSIGGGGTDTQYF. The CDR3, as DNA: TGTGCCAGTAGTATAGGCGGGGGGGGCACAGATACGCAGTATTTT.

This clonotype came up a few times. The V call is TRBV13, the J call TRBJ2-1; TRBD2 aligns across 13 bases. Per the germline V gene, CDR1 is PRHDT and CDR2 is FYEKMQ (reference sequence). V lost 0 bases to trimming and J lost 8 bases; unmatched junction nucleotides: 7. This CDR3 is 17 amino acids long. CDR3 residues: CASSLGGTSGVRDEQFF. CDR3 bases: TGTGCCAGCAGCTTAGGGGGGACTAGCGGGGTGCGCGATGAGCAGTTCTTC.

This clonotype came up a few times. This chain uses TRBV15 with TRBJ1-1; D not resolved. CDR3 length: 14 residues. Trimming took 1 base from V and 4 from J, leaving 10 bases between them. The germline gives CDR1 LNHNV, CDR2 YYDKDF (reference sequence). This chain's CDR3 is CATSRADVGTEAFF. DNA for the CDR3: TGTGCCACCAGCAGAGCGGATGTTGGCACTGAAGCTTTCTTT.

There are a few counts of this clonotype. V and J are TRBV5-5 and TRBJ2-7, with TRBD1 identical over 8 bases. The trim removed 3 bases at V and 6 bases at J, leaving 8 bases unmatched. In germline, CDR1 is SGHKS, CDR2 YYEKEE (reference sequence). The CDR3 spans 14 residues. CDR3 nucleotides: TGTGCCAGCAGCTCGGTGGACAGGGTCCGCGAGCAGTACTTC. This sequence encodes CASSSVDRVREQYF.

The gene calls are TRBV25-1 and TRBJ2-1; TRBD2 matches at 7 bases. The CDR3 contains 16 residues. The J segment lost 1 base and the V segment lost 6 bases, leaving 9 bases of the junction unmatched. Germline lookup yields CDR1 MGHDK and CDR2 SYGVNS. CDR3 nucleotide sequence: TGTGCCAGCAGCCCAGGGCGGGGGTTGTCCTACAATGAGCAGTTCTTC. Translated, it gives CASSPGRGLSYNEQFF.

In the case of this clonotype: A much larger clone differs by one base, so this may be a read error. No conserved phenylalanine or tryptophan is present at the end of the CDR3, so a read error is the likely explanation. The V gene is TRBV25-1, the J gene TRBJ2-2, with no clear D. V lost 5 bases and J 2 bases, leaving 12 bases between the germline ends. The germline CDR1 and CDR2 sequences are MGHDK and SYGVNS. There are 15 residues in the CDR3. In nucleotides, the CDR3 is TGTGCCAGCAGTCCCGGACCTTTTAACACCGGGGAGCTGTTTCTT. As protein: CASSPGPFNTGELFL.

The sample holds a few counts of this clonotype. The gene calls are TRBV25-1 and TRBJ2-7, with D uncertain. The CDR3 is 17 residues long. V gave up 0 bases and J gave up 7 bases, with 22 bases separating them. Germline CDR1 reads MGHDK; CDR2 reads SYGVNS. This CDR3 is CASSEYLGGPTLREQYF. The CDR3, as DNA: TGTGCCAGCAGTGAATACCTCGGCGGCCCTACCCTTCGGGAGCAGTACTTC.

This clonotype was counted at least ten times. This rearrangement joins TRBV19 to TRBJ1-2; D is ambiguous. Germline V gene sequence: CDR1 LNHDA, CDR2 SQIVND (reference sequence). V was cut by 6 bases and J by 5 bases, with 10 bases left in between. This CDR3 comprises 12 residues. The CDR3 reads CASRDLAYGYTF. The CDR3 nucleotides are TGTGCCAGTAGGGATCTTGCGTATGGCTACACCTTC.

The CDR3, as DNA: TGTGCCAGCAGTGAACGCCCCAGGGACAAACTGTTTTTT. It yields the protein CASSERPRDKLFF. The chain recombines TRBV2 with TRBJ1-4; weak D call: TRBD1 (5 bases). CDR3 size: 13 residues. Germline lookup yields CDR1 SNHLY and CDR2 FYNNEI. The V end lost 2 bases, the J end lost 11 bases, and 12 bases lay between the germline ends.

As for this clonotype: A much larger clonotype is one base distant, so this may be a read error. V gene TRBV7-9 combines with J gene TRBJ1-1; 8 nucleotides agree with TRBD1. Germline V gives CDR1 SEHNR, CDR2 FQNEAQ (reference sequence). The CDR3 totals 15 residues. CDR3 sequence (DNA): TGTGCCAGCAGCTTAATGACAGGGGAGAGCACTGAAGTTTTCTTT. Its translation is CASSLMTGESTEVFF.

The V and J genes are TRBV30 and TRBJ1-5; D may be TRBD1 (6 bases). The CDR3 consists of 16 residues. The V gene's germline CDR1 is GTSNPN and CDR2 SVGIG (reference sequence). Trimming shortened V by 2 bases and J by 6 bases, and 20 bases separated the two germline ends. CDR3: CAWSTVLRGASQPQHF. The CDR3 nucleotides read TGTGCCTGGAGTACTGTGTTACGGGGGGCCAGTCAGCCCCAGCATTTT.

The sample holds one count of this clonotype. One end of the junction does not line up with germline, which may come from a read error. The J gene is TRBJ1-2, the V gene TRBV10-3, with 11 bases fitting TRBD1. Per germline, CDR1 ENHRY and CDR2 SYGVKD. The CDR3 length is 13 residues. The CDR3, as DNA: TGTGCCATCAGTGAGTCGGGACAGGGGGTTTTCCCCTTC. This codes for CAISESGQGVFPF.

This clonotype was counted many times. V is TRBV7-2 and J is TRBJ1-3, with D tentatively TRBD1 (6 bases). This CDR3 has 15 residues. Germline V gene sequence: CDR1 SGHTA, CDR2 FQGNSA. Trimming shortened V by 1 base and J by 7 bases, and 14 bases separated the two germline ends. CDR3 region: CASSLELGAYNTIYF. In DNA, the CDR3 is TGTGCCAGCAGCTTAGAGTTGGGGGCTTACAACACCATATATTTT.